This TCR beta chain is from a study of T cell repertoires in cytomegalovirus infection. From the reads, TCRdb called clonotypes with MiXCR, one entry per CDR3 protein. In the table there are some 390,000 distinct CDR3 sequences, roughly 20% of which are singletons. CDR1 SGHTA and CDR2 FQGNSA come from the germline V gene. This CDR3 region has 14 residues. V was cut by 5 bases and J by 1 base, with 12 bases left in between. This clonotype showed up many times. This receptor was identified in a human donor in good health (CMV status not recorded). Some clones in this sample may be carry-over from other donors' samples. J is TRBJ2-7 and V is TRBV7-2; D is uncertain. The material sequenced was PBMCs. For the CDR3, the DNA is TGTGCCAGCAGCGTCGTCATGACTTCCTACGAGCAGTACTTC. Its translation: CASSVVMTSYEQYF.